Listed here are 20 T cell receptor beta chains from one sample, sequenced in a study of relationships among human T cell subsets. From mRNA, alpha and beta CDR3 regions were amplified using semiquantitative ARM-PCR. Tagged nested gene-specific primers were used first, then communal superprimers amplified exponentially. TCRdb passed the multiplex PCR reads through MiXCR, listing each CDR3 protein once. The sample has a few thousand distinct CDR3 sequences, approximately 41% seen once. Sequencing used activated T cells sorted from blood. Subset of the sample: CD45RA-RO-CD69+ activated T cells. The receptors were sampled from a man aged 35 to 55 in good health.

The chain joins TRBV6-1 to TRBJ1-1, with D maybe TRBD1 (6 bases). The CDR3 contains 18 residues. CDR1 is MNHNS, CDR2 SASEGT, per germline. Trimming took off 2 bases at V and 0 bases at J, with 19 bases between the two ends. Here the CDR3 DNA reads TGTGCCAGCAGTGAACCCCGGACCTTGGGGGACATGAACACTGAAGCTTTCTTT. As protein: CASSEPRTLGDMNTEAFF.

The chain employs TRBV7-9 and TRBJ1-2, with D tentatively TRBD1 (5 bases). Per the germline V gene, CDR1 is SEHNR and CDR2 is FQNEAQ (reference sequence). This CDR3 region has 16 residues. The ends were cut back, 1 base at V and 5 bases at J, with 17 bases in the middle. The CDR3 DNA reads TGTGCCAGCAGCTTAGTCATCCGGCCAGACAGATATGGCTACACCTTC. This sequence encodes CASSLVIRPDRYGYTF.

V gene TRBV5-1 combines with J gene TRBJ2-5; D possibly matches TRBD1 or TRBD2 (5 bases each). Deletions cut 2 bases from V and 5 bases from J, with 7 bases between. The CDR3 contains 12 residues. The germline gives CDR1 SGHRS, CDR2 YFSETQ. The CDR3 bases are TGCGCCAGCAGCTTATGGGGGGAGACCCAGTACTTC. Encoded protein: CASSLWGETQYF.

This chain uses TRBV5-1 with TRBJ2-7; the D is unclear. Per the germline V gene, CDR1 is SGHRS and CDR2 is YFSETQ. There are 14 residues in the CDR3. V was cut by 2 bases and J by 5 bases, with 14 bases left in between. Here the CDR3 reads CASSFETLGDEQYF. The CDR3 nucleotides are TGCGCCAGCAGCTTCGAGACCTTGGGTGACGAGCAGTACTTC.

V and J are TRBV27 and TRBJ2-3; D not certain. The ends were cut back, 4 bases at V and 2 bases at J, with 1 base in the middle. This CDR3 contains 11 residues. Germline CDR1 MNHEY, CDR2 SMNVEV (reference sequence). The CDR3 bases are TGTGCCAGCAGTTCCACAGATACGCAGTATTTT. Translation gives CASSSTDTQYF.

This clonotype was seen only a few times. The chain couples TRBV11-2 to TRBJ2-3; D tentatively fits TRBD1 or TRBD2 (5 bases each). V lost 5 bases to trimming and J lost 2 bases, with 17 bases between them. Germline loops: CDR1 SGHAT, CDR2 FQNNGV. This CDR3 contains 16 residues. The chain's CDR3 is CASSPGVGTHTDTQYF. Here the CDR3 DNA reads TGTGCCAGCAGCCCCGGGGTTGGGACCCACACAGATACGCAGTATTTT.

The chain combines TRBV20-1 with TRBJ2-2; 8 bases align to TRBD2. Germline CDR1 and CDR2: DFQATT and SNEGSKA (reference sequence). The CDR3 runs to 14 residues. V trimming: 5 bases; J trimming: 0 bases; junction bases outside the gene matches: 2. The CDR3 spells CSAYSGANTGELFF. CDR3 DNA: TGCAGTGCTTATAGCGGGGCGAACACCGGGGAGCTGTTTTTT.

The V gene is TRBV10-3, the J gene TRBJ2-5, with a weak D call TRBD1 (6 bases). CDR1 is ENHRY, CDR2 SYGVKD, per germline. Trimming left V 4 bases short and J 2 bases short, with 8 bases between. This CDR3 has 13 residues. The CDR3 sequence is CAISGTAQETQYF. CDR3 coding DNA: TGTGCCATCAGTGGGACAGCTCAAGAGACCCAGTACTTC.

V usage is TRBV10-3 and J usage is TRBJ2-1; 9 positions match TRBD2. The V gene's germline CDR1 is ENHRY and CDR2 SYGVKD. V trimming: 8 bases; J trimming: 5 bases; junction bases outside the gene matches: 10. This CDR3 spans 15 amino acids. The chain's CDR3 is CAILDAGGPNNEQFF. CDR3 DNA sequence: TGTGCCATCCTGGATGCGGGAGGGCCTAACAATGAGCAGTTCTTC.

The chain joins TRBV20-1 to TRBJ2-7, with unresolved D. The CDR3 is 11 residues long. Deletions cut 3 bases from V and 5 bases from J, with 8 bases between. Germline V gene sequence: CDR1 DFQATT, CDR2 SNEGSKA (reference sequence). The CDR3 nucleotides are TGCAGTGCTAGCCGACTGAACGAGCAGTACTTC. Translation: CSASRLNEQYF.

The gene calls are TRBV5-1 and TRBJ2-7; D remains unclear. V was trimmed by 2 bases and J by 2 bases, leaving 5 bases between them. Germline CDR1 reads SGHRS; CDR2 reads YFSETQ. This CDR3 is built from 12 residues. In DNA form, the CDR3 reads TGCGCCAGCAGCTTTCATCCCTACGAGCAGTACTTC. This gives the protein CASSFHPYEQYF.

The CDR3 spells CAISETPPDRGTEAFF. CDR3 DNA: TGTGCCATCAGTGAGACCCCCCCGGACAGGGGAACTGAAGCTTTCTTT. The chain employs TRBV10-3 and TRBJ1-1; 9 bases align to TRBD1. Germline V gene sequence: CDR1 ENHRY, CDR2 SYGVKD. With V trimmed by 2 bases and J by 5 bases, 9 bases remained unmatched. The length of the CDR3 is 16 residues.

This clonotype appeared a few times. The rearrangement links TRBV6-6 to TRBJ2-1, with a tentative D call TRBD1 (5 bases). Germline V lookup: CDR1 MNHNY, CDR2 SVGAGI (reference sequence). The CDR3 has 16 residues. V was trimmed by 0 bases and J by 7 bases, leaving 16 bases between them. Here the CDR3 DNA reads TGTGCCAGCAGTTACTCGAAAGAAAAGGGGTTGAATGAGCAGTTCTTC. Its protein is CASSYSKEKGLNEQFF.

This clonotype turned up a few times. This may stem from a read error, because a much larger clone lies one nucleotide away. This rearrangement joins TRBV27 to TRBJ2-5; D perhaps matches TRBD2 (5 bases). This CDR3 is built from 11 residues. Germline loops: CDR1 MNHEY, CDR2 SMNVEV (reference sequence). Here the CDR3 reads CASSLGETRYF. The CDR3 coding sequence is TGTGCCAGCAGTTTAGGGGAGACCCGGTACTTC.

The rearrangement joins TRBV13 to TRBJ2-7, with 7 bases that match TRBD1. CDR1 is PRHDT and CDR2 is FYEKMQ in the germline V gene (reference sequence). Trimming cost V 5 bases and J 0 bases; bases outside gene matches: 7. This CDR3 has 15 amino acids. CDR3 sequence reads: CASSVGQSFSYEQYF. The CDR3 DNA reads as TGTGCCAGCAGCGTGGGACAGAGTTTCTCCTACGAGCAGTACTTC.

The CDR3 protein is CASSLVHSVNNEQFF. CDR3 DNA sequence: TGTGCCAGCAGCTTAGTTCATAGCGTGAACAATGAGCAGTTCTTC. The chain links TRBV11-3 to TRBJ2-1, with D possibly TRBD2 on 5 matching bases. V lost 1 base, J lost 5 bases, and 12 bases lay in between. This CDR3 spans 15 amino acids. The germline V gene has CDR1 SGHNT and CDR2 YENEEA.

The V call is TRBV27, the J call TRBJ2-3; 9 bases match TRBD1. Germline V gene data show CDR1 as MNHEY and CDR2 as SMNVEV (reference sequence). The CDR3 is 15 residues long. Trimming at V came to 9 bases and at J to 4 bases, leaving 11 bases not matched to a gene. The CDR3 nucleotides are TGTGCCAGTCGATCACAGGGGGCTTGGGCAGATACGCAGTATTTT. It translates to CASRSQGAWADTQYF.

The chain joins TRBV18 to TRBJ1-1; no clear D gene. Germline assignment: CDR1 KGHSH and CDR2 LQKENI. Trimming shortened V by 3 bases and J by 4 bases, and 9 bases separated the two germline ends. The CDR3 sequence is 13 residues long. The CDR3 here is CASSPGALTEAFF. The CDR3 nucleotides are TGTGCCAGCTCACCCGGCGCCCTCACTGAAGCTTTCTTT.

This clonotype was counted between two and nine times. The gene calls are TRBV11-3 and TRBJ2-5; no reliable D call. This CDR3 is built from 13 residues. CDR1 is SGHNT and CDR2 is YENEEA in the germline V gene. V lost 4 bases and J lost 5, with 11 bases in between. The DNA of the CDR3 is TGTGCCAGCAGCTCAAGTAGCCCCGAGACCCAGTACTTC. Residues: CASSSSSPETQYF. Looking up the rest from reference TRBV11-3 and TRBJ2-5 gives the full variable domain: EAGVVQSPRYKIIEKKQPVAFWCNPISGHNTLYWYLQNLGQGPELLIRYENEEAVDDSQLPKDRFSAERLKGVDSTLKIQPAELGDSAVYLCASSSSSPETQYFGPGTRLLVL.

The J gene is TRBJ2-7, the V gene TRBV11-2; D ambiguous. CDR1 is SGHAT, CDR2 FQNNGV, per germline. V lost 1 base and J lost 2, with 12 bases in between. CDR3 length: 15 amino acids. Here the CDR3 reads CASSLGPRPTYEQYF. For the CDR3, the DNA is TGTGCCAGCAGCTTAGGTCCCAGACCAACCTACGAGCAGTACTTC.